Sequencing of this T cell receptor beta chain was carried out in a study of cytomegalovirus exposure and HLA in healthy donors (dated by TCRdb to 2016 to 2017). In terms of the full investigation: An earlier analysis of 587 of the donors reported 276 Gb of sequence data and around 110 million unique TCR beta sequences obtained from about 200 million T cells. Approximately 300 gigabases of sequencing data and 70 million to 95 million unique TCR sequences made up an early release that covered approximately 620 HLA-typed donors. Among the roughly 400 genotyped donors, about 83% belonged to the genetic ancestry cluster associated with self-reported Caucasian donors. The study aimed to test whether signatures of past pathogen exposure could be identified by cataloging public T cell receptors. Using immunosequencing, the study profiled T cell repertoires from roughly 650 subjects and related those repertoires to cytomegalovirus serostatus. In addition to the first cohort of approximately 670 subjects, a separate validation cohort of some 120 different subjects was used. To predict cytomegalovirus infection status, the study combined high-throughput TCR immunosequencing, statistical association of individual TCRs with disease status, and machine learning. In a later analysis, previously published TCR beta repertoires from several hundred donors were re-analyzed and high-resolution HLA genotyping was added so that TCR occurrence patterns could be studied. Rather than drawing on any new phenotypic data, the later analysis identified candidate immune exposures from TCR beta sequences and the way those sequences occurred across donors. To decide whether each TCR beta V gene segment behaved as functional or pseudogenic, an earlier analysis of some 570 of the donors relied on high-throughput TCR beta sequencing. Donor age, sex, ethnicity and CMV serostatus were collected together with the repertoire data. A later genetic analysis used genome-wide SNP genotypes for about three fifths of the 666 donors, treating that subset as a discovery cohort. All discovery cohort repertoires had been generated on a single sequencing platform. Class I and class II HLA loci were covered by the typing at four-digit resolution. Typing coverage differed by locus: A, B, C, DRB1 and DQB1 were typed in about 620-640 donors, DQA1 in 522, DPA1 in approximately 610, and DPB1 in just under 490. Roughly 5 DR-DQ haplotypes were handled as single units for association and clustering, since linkage in the cohort was strong. Among some 410 genotyped donors of the cohort, an average of about 240,000 unique TCR beta nucleotide sequences was sequenced per donor, of which about 19% were non-productive. The investigation overall reported the following: Correlated functional status among segregating V segments might reflect linkage disequilibrium, but an unknown experimental factor could not be ruled out. V-gene and J-gene trimming of TCR beta chains was associated with a missense DCLRE1C variant in a later genetic analysis, and the association was replicated in an independent cohort. A total of 150 to 200 TCR beta chains were listed by the study as associated with cytomegalovirus. A later analysis reported that several top co-occurrence clusters appeared linked to parvovirus B19, influenza, CMV and Epstein-Barr virus. Cytomegalovirus status was reported to be diagnosed by the classifier with high specificity and sensitivity in both the original and validation cohorts. Across donors, most TCR sequences were observed very rarely, whereas some public TCRs were present in many individuals. A later analysis associated 15,000 or so TCR beta sequences with specific HLA alleles at a false discovery rate of 0.05. Over 15 rarely observed V segments, including chromosome 9 orphons, were excluded from the earlier analysis of several hundred of the donors because counts were too low. In vitro tests confirmed that three of the cytomegalovirus-associated TCR beta chains recognize cytomegalovirus antigens. A further reported finding was that TCR beta sequences accurately predicted the HLA-A and HLA-B alleles for most subjects in the first cohort. Immune exposure information for the cohort was limited to CMV serostatus. The presence/absence analyses assumed that sequencing depth was roughly uniform across donors, and that assumption may not be true. In a later analysis, most CMV-associated TCR beta chains were found to appear HLA-restricted, with HLA associations seemingly driven largely by CMV exposure. Assigning TCR associations to individual alleles was difficult when HLA alleles, especially DR and DQ, strongly co-occurred. In this cohort, only TCR beta chains were sequenced, and detectable features were limited by the absence of alpha or paired-chain data. The sequencing pipeline was judged likely to have produced a cluster of highly shared sequence variants as a technical artifact. A later genetic analysis reported fewer N-insertions in productive TCRs among donors in an Asian-associated ancestry cluster than the roughly 640-donor mean. A later analysis found that HLA-associated TCR beta chains were more clonally expanded and had lower generation probabilities than equally common non-associated chains. An earlier analysis of 587 of the donors showed that most TCR beta V segments appeared in productive rearrangements either about 90% or about 30% of the time, which broadly matched IMGT annotations. Some IMGT-functional V segments, including TRBV6-2 and TRBV6-3, could not be distinguished by the 87-base-pair reads and were therefore excluded. It was suggested by the authors that the approach could potentially be generalized to other disease states and immunological phenotypes. In a later analysis, TCR association rates were found to vary across HLA loci, with the most associated TCRs seen for DRB1 alleles and the fewest for HLA-C alleles. Because HLA typing was missing for some donors at each locus, association tests included only the typed subset.

Libraries were constructed by the immunoSEQ multiplex PCR assay. A mixture of 60 forward primers for TCR Vbeta segments and 13 reverse primers for TCR Jbeta segments was used in the multiplex PCR. The CDR3 region of rearranged TCR beta genes was amplified from genomic DNA with a multiplex PCR assay. On the Illumina HiSeq System, the amplified TCR beta libraries were sequenced as 87-base-pair reads. The authors processed their data as follows. A later analysis tallied 80 million to 95 million unique TCR beta chains across the 666 repertoires, and approximately 12 million of those chains were shared by two or more donors. To remove PCR and sequencing errors, raw reads were error-corrected and collapsed into unique sequences using a nearest-neighbor algorithm that merged closely related sequences. V, D and J gene segments were assigned by aligning CDR3 sequences to IMGT reference sequences. For a sequence to be retained, at least a six-nucleotide match to both a V gene segment and a J gene segment was required. A rearrangement counted as productive if the CDR3 had no stop codons and remained in frame with V and J, and every other rearrangement counted as non-productive. Following IMGT convention, CDR3 was defined as the stretch from the second conserved V-encoded cysteine to the conserved J-encoded phenylalanine. The earlier analysis of some 550 of the donors excluded any sequence lacking an unambiguous match to a single V gene segment. In an earlier analysis of several hundred of the donors, V segments were called functional above 56.7% productive rearrangements and were called segregating when the between-donor standard deviation exceeded 5%. To diagnose cytomegalovirus status from the catalog of TCR beta chain sequences, a statistical classification framework was built. A later analysis assigned V and J genes by comparing TCR nucleotide sequences with IMGT/GENE-DB human TR gene sequences. In a later analysis, CDR3 sequences and most-parsimonious VDJ recombination scenarios were assigned using the TCRdist pipeline. In a later analysis, each TCR beta chain was defined by its CDR3 amino acid sequence together with its V-gene family, and reads lacking a unique V-gene family were excluded. As a way to deal with suspected cross-contamination and a sequencing artifact, a later analysis dropped more than 500 nucleotide sequences that were highly shared and had low generation probability. For each public chain, a later analysis derived a clonal expansion index from normalized ranks of inferred template counts within each repertoire. In a later analysis, generation probabilities were computed with a VDJ recombination model fitted to out-of-frame rearrangements, and the resulting probabilities were checked against IGoR. A later analysis scored TCR-TCR, TCR-HLA and TCR-CMV co-occurrence with hypergeometric tests, applying a repertoire-size bias correction to TCR pairs. In a later analysis, false discovery rates were estimated by permuting HLA or CMV assignments 20 times. In a later analysis, co-occurring TCRs were grouped with DBSCAN, and TCRdist sequence similarity was added when clustering was performed within HLA-allele-positive subsets. Repertoires with fewer than 30,000 or more than 120,000 public chains, plus five repertoires with anomalous nucleotide sharing, were excluded from co-occurrence clustering. In TCRdb, the immuneACCESS table is reduced to in-frame sequences with V and J assigned. These tables do not hold every clone; where another copy was compared, an unresolved V gene accounts for under half, and the others remain unexplained. V, J and clone size reflect that table, while D and trimming were determined from the DNA. Per the sample table, the count is under 50,000 clones. Roughly a sixth of the sample is held by the ten biggest clonotypes.

The cohort was made up of 666 healthy bone marrow donors. At the time of sampling, all cohort members were nominally healthy, though unrecorded immune exposures were likely present. The donor tested CMV seronegative and was one of the 352 seronegative cohort members. Every donor gave a peripheral blood sample, and the peripheral blood mononuclear cells from that sample were used for TCR beta sequencing. Genomic DNA was extracted from the blood cell samples with the Qiagen DNeasy Blood Extraction Kit. Per the germline V gene, SGDLS is the CDR1 and YYNGEE is the CDR2. The CDR3 numbers 14 residues from cysteine through phenylalanine. Only the CDR3 part of the read is kept: 42 bases, read in frame from the first base. In regard to this clone: Its antigen remains unidentified.

The receptor was isolated from a male donor in good health and CMV-seronegative. The chain is encoded by TRBV9 joined to TRBJ2-5, with TRBD2 tentatively as D gene (6 bases match). The J call may be in error: the DNA end matches TRBJ2-7 better. The material sequenced was PBMCs. CDR3 loop: CASSVGGVPYEQYF. The bases read TGTGCCAGCAGCGTAGGGGGGGTCCCCTACGAGCAGTACTTC.